Shown below are 2 T cell receptor beta chains from a single sample sequenced in a study of lymphopenia after photon versus proton radiotherapy. The data were produced by immunoSEQ multiplex PCR, yet TCRdb's version contains in-frame clones alone and is incomplete. The profile shows fewer than 45,000 clones, 70% to 90% of them singletons. The sequenced sample was peripheral blood, obtained from a patient treated with proton-based radiotherapy. The receptors originated from a woman between 70 and 85 years old with pancreatic cancer. Some clones in this sample may be carry-over from other donors' samples.

The V gene is TRBV14, the J gene TRBJ2-1, with D tentatively TRBD2 (5 bases). CDR3 length equals 16 residues. Germline V gives CDR1 SGHDN, CDR2 FVKESK. Deletions cut 3 bases from V and 4 bases from J, with 16 bases between. The CDR3 loop is CASSHVGIGYYNEQFF. CDR3 nucleotides: TGTGCCAGCAGCCACGTCGGGATAGGCTATTACAATGAGCAGTTCTTC. The full variable domain, its missing parts supplied by reference TRBV14 and TRBJ2-1, is EAGVTQFPSHSVIEKGQTVTLRCDPISGHDNLYWYRRVMGKEIKFLLHFVKESKQDESGMPNNRFLAERTGGTYSTLKVQPAELEDSGVYFCASSHVGIGYYNEQFFGPGTRLTVL.

The chain combines TRBV6-1 with TRBJ2-7; D remains ambiguous. CDR3 size: 11 residues. The germline V gene has CDR1 MNHNS and CDR2 SASEGT. V lost 10 bases and J 2 bases, leaving 9 bases between the germline ends. CDR3 in DNA: TGTGCCACCACGTCAACCTACGAGCAGTACTTC. Protein sequence: CATTSTYEQYF.